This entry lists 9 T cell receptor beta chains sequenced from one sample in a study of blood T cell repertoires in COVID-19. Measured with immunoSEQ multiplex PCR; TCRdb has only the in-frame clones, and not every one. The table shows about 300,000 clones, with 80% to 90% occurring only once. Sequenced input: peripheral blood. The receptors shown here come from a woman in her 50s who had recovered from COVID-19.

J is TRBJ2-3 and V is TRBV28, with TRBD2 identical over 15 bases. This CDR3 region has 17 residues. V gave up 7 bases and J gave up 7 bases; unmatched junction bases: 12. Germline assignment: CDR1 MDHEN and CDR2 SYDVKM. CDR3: CASIRLGLAGGTNTQYF. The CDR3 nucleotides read TGTGCCAGCATCCGCCTCGGACTAGCGGGGGGGACGAATACGCAGTATTTT.

CDR3 coding DNA: TGCGCCAGCAGCCCACGCCGCGGGGGCAATGAGCAGTTCTTC. Translation: CASSPRRGGNEQFF. The gene calls are TRBV5-1 and TRBJ2-1; 7 nucleotides line up with TRBD2. CDR3 length: 14 residues. Germline V gene sequence: CDR1 SGHRS, CDR2 YFSETQ. J was trimmed by 6 bases and V by 4 bases; bases with no gene match: 7.

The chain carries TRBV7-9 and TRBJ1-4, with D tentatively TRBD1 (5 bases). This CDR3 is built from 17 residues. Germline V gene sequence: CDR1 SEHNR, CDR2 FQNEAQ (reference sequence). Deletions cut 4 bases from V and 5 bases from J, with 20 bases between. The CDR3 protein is CASSSPRQLTWNEKLFF. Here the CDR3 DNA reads TGTGCCAGCAGCTCACCTCGACAGCTAACCTGGAATGAAAAACTGTTTTTT.

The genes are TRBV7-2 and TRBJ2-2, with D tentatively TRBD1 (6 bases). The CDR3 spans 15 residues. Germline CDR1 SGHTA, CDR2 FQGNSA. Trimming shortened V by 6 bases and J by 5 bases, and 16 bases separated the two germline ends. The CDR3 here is CASRSDRTVTGELFF. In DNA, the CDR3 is TGTGCCAGCAGGTCCGACCGGACAGTTACCGGGGAGCTGTTTTTT.

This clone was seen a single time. The DNA for the CDR3 is TGTGGGGCAACCTCTGGAAACACCATATATTTT. Translated, it gives CGATSGNTIYF. This chain joins TRBV28 and TRBJ1-3, with unresolved D. Germline loops: CDR1 MDHEN, CDR2 SYDVKM. This CDR3 is 11 amino acids long.

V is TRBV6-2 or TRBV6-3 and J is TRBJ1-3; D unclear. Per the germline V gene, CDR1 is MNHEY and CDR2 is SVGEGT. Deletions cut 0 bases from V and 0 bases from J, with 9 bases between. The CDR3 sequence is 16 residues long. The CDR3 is CASSYSALLSGNTIYF. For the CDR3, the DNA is TGTGCCAGCAGTTACTCGGCCCTCCTCTCTGGAAACACCATATATTTT.

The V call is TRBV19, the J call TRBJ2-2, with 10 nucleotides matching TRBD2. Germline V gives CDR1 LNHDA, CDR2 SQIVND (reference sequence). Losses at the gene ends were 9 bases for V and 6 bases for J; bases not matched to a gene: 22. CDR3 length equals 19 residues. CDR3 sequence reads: CASRTPSLAGLSRPGELFF. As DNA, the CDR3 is TGTGCCAGCCGAACACCCTCACTAGCGGGATTGAGCCGTCCCGGGGAGCTGTTTTTT.

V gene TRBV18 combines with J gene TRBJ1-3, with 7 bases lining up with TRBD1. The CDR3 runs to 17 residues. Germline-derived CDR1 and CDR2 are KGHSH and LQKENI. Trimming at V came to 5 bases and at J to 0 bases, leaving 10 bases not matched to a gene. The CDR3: CASSSPPGQRSGNTIYF. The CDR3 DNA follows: TGTGCCAGCTCATCCCCCCCGGGACAGCGCTCTGGAAACACCATATATTTT. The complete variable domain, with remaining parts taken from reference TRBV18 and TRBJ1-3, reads NAGVMQNPRHLVRRRGQEARLRCSPMKGHSHVYWYRQLPEEGLKFMVYLQKENIIDESGMPKERFSAEFPKEGPSILRIQQVVRGDSAAYFCASSSPPGQRSGNTIYFGEGSWLTVV.

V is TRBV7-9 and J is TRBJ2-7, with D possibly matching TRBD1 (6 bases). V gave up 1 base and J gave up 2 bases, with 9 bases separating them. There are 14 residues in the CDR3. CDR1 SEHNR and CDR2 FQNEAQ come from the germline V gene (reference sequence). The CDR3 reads CASSLGTATYEQYF. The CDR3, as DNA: TGTGCCAGCAGCTTAGGGACAGCTACCTACGAGCAGTACTTC.